These T cell receptor beta chains were read from a single sample in a study of cytomegalovirus exposure and HLA in healthy donors. Assay used: immunoSEQ multiplex PCR; TCRdb lists only in-frame clones, some missing. Of 90,000 or so clones in the sample, 55% to 75% were seen once. The sample comprised PBMCs. The receptor source for this set is a woman between 50 and 59 years old in good health and CMV-seropositive. Each CDR3 is given with its conserved first and last residue. A D gene is named only where the DNA matches it firmly. Clone sizes are given selectively: once, few, many, or a class where the clone is expanded.

TRBV5-5	TRBJ2-7	-	few	CASSLGAAGFNEQYF	TGTGCCAGCAGCTTGGGGGCGGCGGGGTTCAACGAGCAGTACTTC
TRBV10-3	TRBJ1-3	TRBD1	few	CAISESTGGWNTIYF	TGTGCCATCAGTGAGTCAACAGGGGGCTGGAACACCATATATTTT
TRBV11-2	TRBJ1-4	TRBD1	-	CASSTQGGEKLFF	TGTGCCAGCAGCACACAGGGGGGCGAAAAACTGTTTTTT
TRBV6-4	TRBJ1-1	TRBD1	once	CASRDRDGGTEAFF	TGTGCCAGCAGAGACAGGGATGGAGGGACTGAAGCTTTCTTT
TRBV19	TRBJ1-4	TRBD1	-	CASSTRQGGNEKLFF	TGTGCCAGTAGTACTAGACAGGGGGGAAATGAAAAACTGTTTTTT
TRBV7-9	TRBJ2-6	-	-	CASSLSRQKGPGANVLTF	TGTGCCAGCAGCTTATCCCGACAGAAGGGCCCCGGGGCCAACGTCCTGACTTTC
TRBV7-9	TRBJ2-6	TRBD1	-	CASTGQVGSGANVLTF	TGTGCCAGCACCGGACAGGTGGGCTCTGGGGCCAACGTCCTGACTTTC
TRBV18	TRBJ2-1	TRBD2	-	CASSPVGGSPGDEQFF	TGTGCCAGCTCCCCCGTGGGCGGGAGCCCCGGAGATGAGCAGTTCTTC
TRBV7-8	TRBJ1-2	-	-	CASVEGGHNYGYTF	TGTGCCAGTGTCGAGGGTGGGCATAACTATGGCTACACCTTC
TRBV19	TRBJ2-7	-	-	CASSPLVGTGEQYF	TGTGCCAGTAGTCCCCTTGTCGGGACTGGAGAGCAGTACTTC
TRBV19	TRBJ2-5	-	-	CASGLSGSQETQYF	TGTGCCAGCGGGCTTAGCGGTTCTCAAGAGACCCAGTACTTC
TRBV28	TRBJ2-1	TRBD1	-	CASSLQTGGLDEQFF	TGTGCCAGCAGTTTACAGACAGGGGGTCTGGATGAGCAGTTCTTC
TRBV4-1	TRBJ1-5	-	few	CASSQVTGASYHQPQHF	TGCGCCAGCAGCCAGGTAACAGGAGCCTCATATCATCAGCCCCAGCATTTT
TRBV19	TRBJ1-5	TRBD1	few	CASTAFGTGYQPQHF	TGTGCCAGTACCGCGTTTGGGACAGGGTACCAGCCCCAGCATTTT
TRBV27	TRBJ2-7	-	-	CASSVRQVGGEQYF	TGTGCCAGCAGTGTTAGACAGGTTGGCGGCGAGCAGTACTTC
TRBV5-1	TRBJ2-1	-	-	CASSLAYGSNEQFF	TGCGCCAGCAGCTTGGCGTATGGGAGCAATGAGCAGTTCTTC
TRBV5-4	TRBJ1-1	-	-	CASSFISSEAFF	TGTGCCAGCAGCTTTATTAGCTCCGAAGCTTTCTTT
TRBV6-1	TRBJ1-1	TRBD1	few	CASREGQGSSQAFF	TGTGCCAGCAGGGAGGGACAGGGTTCAAGTCAGGCTTTCTTT
TRBV9	TRBJ2-3	-	-	CASSVYDRSASTDTQYF	TGTGCCAGCAGCGTATACGACAGGTCAGCAAGTACAGATACGCAGTATTTT
TRBV27	TRBJ2-7	TRBD2	-	CASSLRTSVDEQYF	TGTGCCAGCAGTTTACGGACTAGCGTTGACGAGCAGTACTTC
TRBV30	TRBJ2-5	-	-	CAWSRGEETQYF	TGTGCCTGGAGTCGCGGTGAAGAGACCCAGTACTTC
TRBV4-3	TRBJ1-3	-	-	CASSQDLGGGSGNTIYF	TGCGCCAGCAGCCAAGATCTTGGGGGGGGCTCTGGAAACACCATATATTTT
TRBV2	TRBJ2-7	TRBD1	-	CASSIQAGDREYF	TGTGCCAGCAGTATTCAGGCAGGGGACAGGGAGTACTTC
TRBV29-1	TRBJ2-5	TRBD2	-	CSVDSLAGGLETQYF	TGCAGCGTTGACTCCCTAGCGGGAGGCTTGGAGACCCAGTACTTC
TRBV7-6	TRBJ2-7	-	-	CASSLFVGNEQYF	TGTGCCAGCAGCTTATTTGTCGGGAACGAGCAGTACTTC
TRBV5-5	TRBJ2-7	-	-	CASSFRLQIAEQYF	TGTGCCAGCAGCTTCCGCCTACAGATCGCCGAGCAGTACTTC
TRBV9	TRBJ1-4	-	-	CASSPDNEKLFF	TGTGCCAGCAGCCCAGATAATGAAAAACTGTTTTTT
TRBV14	TRBJ2-3	TRBD2	few	CASSGMAGGITDTQYF	TGTGCCAGCAGTGGAATGGCGGGAGGTATCACAGATACGCAGTATTTT
TRBV5-4	TRBJ2-1	-	-	CASSFSQADNEQFF	TGTGCCAGCAGCTTCTCTCAGGCAGACAATGAGCAGTTCTTC
TRBV19	TRBJ2-5	TRBD2	-	CASSILLAGVRETQYF	TGTGCCAGTAGTATACTGCTAGCGGGAGTGCGGGAGACCCAGTACTTC
TRBV6-1	TRBJ1-2	-	-	CASSEAGVEGYTF	TGTGCCAGCAGTGAAGCGGGAGTTGAAGGCTACACCTTC
TRBV5-1	TRBJ1-2	-	-	CASSLRSPNLYGYTF	TGCGCCAGCAGCTTGCGAAGCCCGAACCTTTATGGCTACACCTTC
TRBV28	TRBJ1-2	TRBD1	-	CASSLTSGQGRGYTF	TGTGCCAGCAGCCTGACCTCTGGACAGGGCCGAGGCTACACCTTC
TRBV28	TRBJ2-5	-	-	CASSLCAASTKETQYF	TGTGCCAGCAGTTTATGCGCAGCTAGCACTAAAGAGACCCAGTACTTC
TRBV28	TRBJ2-1	TRBD1	once	CASSEDRGYTEQFF	TGTGCCAGCAGTGAGGACAGGGGCTATACTGAGCAGTTCTTC
TRBV7-9	TRBJ2-1	-	-	CASSAALNEQFF	TGTGCCAGCAGCGCGGCATTAAATGAGCAGTTCTTC
TRBV7-2	TRBJ2-3	TRBD2	-	CASSPSGRGPDTQYF	TGTGCCAGCAGCCCCAGCGGGAGAGGCCCAGATACGCAGTATTTT
TRBV13	TRBJ1-1	-	few	CRTLTWGHMNTEAFF	TGTCGTACACTAACCTGGGGCCACATGAACACTGAAGCTTTCTTT